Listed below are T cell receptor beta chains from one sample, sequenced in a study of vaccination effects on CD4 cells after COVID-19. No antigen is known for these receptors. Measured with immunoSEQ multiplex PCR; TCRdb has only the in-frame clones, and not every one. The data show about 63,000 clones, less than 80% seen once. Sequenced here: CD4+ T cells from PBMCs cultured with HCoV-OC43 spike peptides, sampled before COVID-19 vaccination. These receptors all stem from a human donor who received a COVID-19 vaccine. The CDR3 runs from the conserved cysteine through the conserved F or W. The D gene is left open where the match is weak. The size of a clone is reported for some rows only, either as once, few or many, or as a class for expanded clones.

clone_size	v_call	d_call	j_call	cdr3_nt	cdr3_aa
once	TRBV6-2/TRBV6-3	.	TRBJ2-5	TGTGCCAGCAGATACACTTCGGGGGAGGTGACCCAGTACTTC	CASRYTSGEVTQYF
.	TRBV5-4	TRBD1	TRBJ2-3	TGTGCCAGCAGAGCAACAGGGGGCAGCACAGATACGCAGTATTTT	CASRATGGSTDTQYF
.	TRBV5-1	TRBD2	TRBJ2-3	TGCGCCAGCAGCATCACCCCGATGGGAGGCGGGGGGGATAGCACAGATACGCAGTATTTT	CASSITPMGGGGDSTDTQYF
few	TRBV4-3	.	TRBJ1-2	TGCGCCAGCAGCACAAGCGGGGGCAGGGGCTACACCTTC	CASSTSGGRGYTF
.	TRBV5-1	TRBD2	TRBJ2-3	TGCGCCAGCAGCTTGGAGGTTACGGGGGGGGATACGCAGTATTTT	CASSLEVTGGDTQYF
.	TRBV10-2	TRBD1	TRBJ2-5	TGCGCCAGCAGATCAGGGGGCTTGGAGACCCAGTACTTC	CASRSGGLETQYF
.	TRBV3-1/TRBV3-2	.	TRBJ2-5	TGTGCCAGCAGCCCGTGGGGCCAGGAGACCCAGTACTTC	CASSPWGQETQYF
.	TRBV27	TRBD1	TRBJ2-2	TGTGCCAGCAGTTTAACTGACAGGGGGCGGGCCGGGGAGCTGTTTTTT	CASSLTDRGRAGELFF
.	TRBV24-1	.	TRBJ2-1	TGTGCCACCAGTGATTATTCTGGTGTCATGTCGGAGCAGTTCTTC	CATSDYSGVMSEQFF
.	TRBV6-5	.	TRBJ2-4	TGTGCCAGCAGTTACCGAGGAGGGCTAGCCAAAAACATTCAGTACTTC	CASSYRGGLAKNIQYF
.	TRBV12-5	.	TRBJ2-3	TGTGCTAGTGGTTTCCAGGGATCAGATACGCAGTATTTT	CASGFQGSDTQYF